The clone carrying this T cell receptor beta chain was observed a few times. This sample was included in a study of regulatory and conventional T cells in breast cancer. This CDR3 comprises 15 residues. Germline CDR1 and CDR2: SGHKS and YYEKEE (reference sequence). The V and J ends lost 1 base and 0 bases respectively, with 11 bases between them. MiXCR, applied by TCRdb to the PCR reads, yields one record per CDR3 protein. The sample records 1,500 or so distinct CDR3 sequences, about 67% being singletons. This clonotype was sampled from a female donor in good health. Sequences were obtained from regulatory T cells from blood. The rearrangement uses TRBV5-5 and TRBJ2-7; TRBD1 is a possible D gene (5 bases). CDR3 DNA sequence: TGTGCCAGCAGCTTGCGCGTCCAGGGCTCCTACGAGCAGTACTTC. Protein: CASSLRVQGSYEQYF.